The rows below give T cell receptor beta chains drawn from one sample of a study of blood T cell repertoires in COVID-19. Some clones are missing from TCRdb's copy, which holds only in-frame ones; the method was immunoSEQ multiplex PCR. The profile shows roughly 160,000 clones, 70% to 90% of them singletons. Material: peripheral blood. Receptors were obtained from a man of 80 years or more with COVID-19, enrolled during active disease. The CDR3 runs from the conserved cysteine through the conserved F or W. Fields, in order: J gene, clone size, D gene, V gene, CDR3 DNA, CDR3 protein. D genes are given only for firm matches. A clone size is listed for some rows: how often the clone was seen (once, few, many), or a class if it is expanded.

j_gene: TRBJ2-7; abundance: .; d_gene: TRBD1; v_gene: TRBV28; CDR3nt: TGTGCCAGCAGTCAAACAGGGGTTCCATCCGAGCAGTACTTC; CDR3aa: CASSQTGVPSEQYF
j_gene: TRBJ2-1; abundance: .; d_gene: TRBD2; v_gene: TRBV6-5; CDR3nt: TGTGCCAGCAGCCTAAAGCTAGCGGGTCCCACTGAGCAGTTCTTC; CDR3aa: CASSLKLAGPTEQFF
j_gene: TRBJ1-1; abundance: .; d_gene: .; v_gene: TRBV14; CDR3nt: TGTGCCAGCAGCCAGAGGATGGACACTGAAGCTTTCTTT; CDR3aa: CASSQRMDTEAFF
j_gene: TRBJ1-2; abundance: .; d_gene: .; v_gene: TRBV5-1; CDR3nt: TGCGCCAGCAGCTCGGGAGGGAGGACAATCGATGGCTACACCTTC; CDR3aa: CASSSGGRTIDGYTF
j_gene: TRBJ1-1; abundance: .; d_gene: .; v_gene: TRBV5-1; CDR3nt: TGCGCCAGCAGCTTAAACCAGGGGAACACTGAAGCTTTCTTT; CDR3aa: CASSLNQGNTEAFF
j_gene: TRBJ1-6; abundance: .; d_gene: TRBD1; v_gene: TRBV6-2/TRBV6-3; CDR3nt: TGTGCCAGCAGTTACGCCCGGGACAGTCCCACCCTCCACTTT; CDR3aa: CASSYARDSPTLHF
j_gene: TRBJ1-2; abundance: .; d_gene: .; v_gene: TRBV19; CDR3nt: TGTGCCAGTAGTATCGGACAAGAGGGGGGGATCGGCGGCTACACCTTC; CDR3aa: CASSIGQEGGIGGYTF
j_gene: TRBJ2-1; abundance: .; d_gene: TRBD1; v_gene: TRBV5-1; CDR3nt: TGCGCCAGCAGCTTGGGGGACAGGGGATCTACGCTCTTC; CDR3aa: CASSLGDRGSTLF
j_gene: TRBJ1-1; abundance: .; d_gene: .; v_gene: TRBV6-5; CDR3nt: TGTGCCAGCAGTTACTCCCGCGGTGCGGAAGCTTTCTTT; CDR3aa: CASSYSRGAEAFF
j_gene: TRBJ2-7; abundance: .; d_gene: .; v_gene: TRBV6-5; CDR3nt: TGTGCCAGCAGAGGACAGACCTACGAGCAGTACTTC; CDR3aa: CASRGQTYEQYF
j_gene: TRBJ2-1; abundance: .; d_gene: TRBD2; v_gene: TRBV5-5; CDR3nt: TGTGCCAGCAGCTCGGGGGGCGGGGGGCCGCCCTACAATGAGCAGTTCTTC; CDR3aa: CASSSGGGGPPYNEQFF
j_gene: TRBJ1-1; abundance: .; d_gene: TRBD1; v_gene: TRBV29-1; CDR3nt: TGCAGCGTTGATCAGGGGGCGGACACTGAAGCTTTCTTT; CDR3aa: CSVDQGADTEAFF
j_gene: TRBJ1-3; abundance: once; d_gene: .; v_gene: TRBV6-1; CDR3nt: TGTGCCAGCAGTGCCCGGGCTGGAAACACCATATATTTT; CDR3aa: CASSARAGNTIYF
j_gene: TRBJ1-6; abundance: .; d_gene: TRBD1; v_gene: TRBV3-1/TRBV3-2; CDR3nt: TGTGCCAGCAGCCAAGGGGACAGGGCCTCACCCCTCCACTTT; CDR3aa: CASSQGDRASPLHF
j_gene: TRBJ2-7; abundance: few; d_gene: .; v_gene: TRBV28; CDR3nt: TGTGCCAGCATTAGTAGCGGCAGGAACTACGAGCAGTACTTC; CDR3aa: CASISSGRNYEQYF
j_gene: TRBJ2-2; abundance: many; d_gene: TRBD2; v_gene: TRBV5-4; CDR3nt: TGTGCCAGCAGCCCGGGGACTAGAAGGGCCGGGGAGCTGTTTTTT; CDR3aa: CASSPGTRRAGELFF
j_gene: TRBJ1-2; abundance: .; d_gene: .; v_gene: TRBV19; CDR3nt: TGTGCCAGTAGTATCCCCCTTGAGAGAGCGTATGGCTACACCTTC; CDR3aa: CASSIPLERAYGYTF
j_gene: TRBJ1-2; abundance: few; d_gene: .; v_gene: TRBV7-2; CDR3nt: TGTGCCAGCAGCTTACTAGCGCGTGATAGCTATGGCTACACCTTC; CDR3aa: CASSLLARDSYGYTF
j_gene: TRBJ1-2; abundance: .; d_gene: .; v_gene: TRBV19; CDR3nt: TGTGCCAGTAGTTCCTCGGGTAACTATGGCTACACCTTC; CDR3aa: CASSSSGNYGYTF
j_gene: TRBJ2-7; abundance: .; d_gene: .; v_gene: TRBV11-2; CDR3nt: TGTGCCAGCAGCTTCCAGGGTACCCACTACGAGCAGTACTTC; CDR3aa: CASSFQGTHYEQYF
j_gene: TRBJ2-5; abundance: .; d_gene: .; v_gene: TRBV29-1; CDR3nt: TGCAGCGTTGTTCGAGGGAGTGAGACCCAGTACTTC; CDR3aa: CSVVRGSETQYF